Shown below are 13 T cell receptor beta chains from a single sample sequenced in a study of Ad26.COV2.S vaccination and SARS-CoV-2 variants. The treatment here: 15 to 20 received Ad26.COV2.S at low or high dose, single or two shots; about five received placebo; per-sample allocation not given. At day 63 after the first vaccine or placebo injection, samples were drawn. Clones were sequenced by immunoSEQ multiplex PCR, and TCRdb holds only the in-frame ones, with some missing. The sample carries about 280,000 clones, over 75% recorded once. Source: peripheral blood, taken in a trial of Ad26.COV2.S vaccine versus placebo. Source of these receptors: a person aged 18-65 years who received the Ad26.COV2.S COVID-19 vaccine or a placebo.

The V call is TRBV5-1, the J call TRBJ2-2; the D is unclear. Trimming cost V 2 bases and J 0 bases, with 5 bases left between them. CDR3 length equals 14 residues. CDR1 is SGHRS, CDR2 YFSETQ, per germline. Here the CDR3 reads CASSFDTNTGELFF. Here the CDR3 DNA reads TGCGCCAGCAGCTTTGACACGAACACCGGGGAGCTGTTTTTT. Full variable domain (missing parts from reference TRBV5-1 and TRBJ2-2): KAGVTQTPRYLIKTRGQQVTLSCSPISGHRSVSWYQQTPGQGLQFLFEYFSETQRNKGNFPGRFSGRQFSNSRSEMNVSTLELGDSALYLCASSFDTNTGELFFGEGSRLTVL.

The J gene is TRBJ1-1, the V gene TRBV28, with a tentative D call TRBD1 (5 bases). The CDR3 contains 14 residues. V was pared by 6 bases and J by 0 bases, with 11 bases between. CDR1 MDHEN and CDR2 SYDVKM come from the germline V gene. CDR3 protein: CASRTGTVNTEAFF. The DNA for the CDR3 is TGTGCCAGCAGAACCGGGACCGTGAACACTGAAGCTTTCTTT.

The rearrangement uses TRBV10-3 and TRBJ2-5; 10 bases are a match to TRBD2. The CDR3 consists of 16 residues. Germline V gene data show CDR1 as ENHRY and CDR2 as SYGVKD. V lost 6 bases to trimming and J lost 1 base; unmatched junction nucleotides: 8. The CDR3 here is CAIRSTSGAFQETQYF. For the CDR3, the DNA is TGTGCCATCAGGTCTACTAGCGGGGCGTTCCAAGAGACCCAGTACTTC.

The rearrangement joins TRBV19 to TRBJ1-4, with D possibly TRBD1 on 6 matching bases. CDR1 LNHDA and CDR2 SQIVND come from the germline V gene (reference sequence). V lost 6 bases and J 0 bases, leaving 14 bases between the germline ends. CDR3 size: 16 residues. This CDR3 reads CASSRGEGATNEKLFF. In nucleotides, the CDR3 is TGTGCCAGTAGCAGAGGGGAGGGGGCAACTAATGAAAAACTGTTTTTT. Variable domain in full (rest from reference TRBV19 and TRBJ1-4): DGGITQSPKYLFRKEGQNVTLSCEQNLNHDAMYWYRQDPGQGLRLIYYSQIVNDFQKGDIAEGYSVSREKKESFPLTVTSAQKNPTAFYLCASSRGEGATNEKLFFGSGTQLSVL.

CDR3 nucleotide sequence: TGTGCCAGCAGACATTCGGTAATTTCAACTAGCTCCTACAATGAGCAGTTCTTC. Protein product: CASRHSVISTSSYNEQFF. The V call is TRBV7-8, the J call TRBJ2-1; D is possibly TRBD2 (5 bases). Germline V lookup: CDR1 SGHVS, CDR2 FQNEAQ. V lost 6 bases, J lost 0 bases, and 21 bases lay in between. The CDR3 sequence is 18 residues long.

The chain combines TRBV19 with TRBJ1-4; no reliable D call. V was cut by 7 bases and J by 0 bases, with 9 bases left in between. The CDR3 has 14 amino acids. Germline loops: CDR1 LNHDA, CDR2 SQIVND (reference sequence). CDR3 sequence reads: CASTTSATNEKLFF. In DNA form, the CDR3 reads TGTGCCAGTACGACTTCCGCAACTAATGAAAAACTGTTTTTT.

J is TRBJ2-1 and V is TRBV6-5, with D perhaps matching TRBD1 or TRBD2 (6 bases each). Germline-derived CDR1 and CDR2 are MNHEY and SVGAGI. With 7 bases removed from V and 8 bases from J, the gap between germline ends came to 21 bases. The CDR3 contains 15 residues. CDR3 sequence: CASNERGEGSYEQFF. CDR3 sequence (DNA): TGTGCCAGCAACGAAAGGGGGGAAGGTTCGTATGAGCAGTTCTTC.

This sequence joins TRBV30 and TRBJ1-6; D is unresolved. This CDR3 contains 14 residues. The V end was cut by 2 bases, the J end by 4 bases, with 9 bases between. The V gene's germline CDR1 is GTSNPN and CDR2 SVGIG (reference sequence). This CDR3 reads CAWSSEAYNSPLHF. CDR3 DNA: TGTGCCTGGAGTTCCGAGGCATATAATTCACCCCTCCACTTT. The whole variable domain, remainder taken from reference TRBV30 and TRBJ1-6, is SQTIHQWPATLVQPVGSPLSLECTVEGTSNPNLYWYRQAAGRGLQLLFYSVGIGQISSEVPQNLSASRPQDRQFILSSKKLLLSDSGFYLCAWSSEAYNSPLHFGNGTRLTVT.

This chain joins TRBV3-1 (or the pseudogene TRBV3-2) and TRBJ2-6; 10 positions match TRBD1. CDR1 and CDR2 (germline): LGHDT, YNNKEL (reference sequence). After removal of 0 bases from V and 1 base from J, the junction contained 6 bases not matched to a gene. The CDR3 spans 19 residues. The DNA for the CDR3 is TGTGCCAGCAGCCAAGAAAGGGACAGGGGCGATTCTGGGGCCAACGTCCTGACTTTC. This translates into CASSQERDRGDSGANVLTF.

The V and J genes are TRBV7-9 and TRBJ2-1; D perhaps matches TRBD1 (7 bases). Germline V lookup: CDR1 SEHNR, CDR2 FQNEAQ (reference sequence). This CDR3 is 14 amino acids long. Trimming took 1 base from V and 7 from J, leaving 11 bases between them. The CDR3 sequence is CASSLGGTVNEQFF. CDR3 DNA: TGTGCCAGCAGCTTAGGCGGGACAGTAAATGAGCAGTTCTTC.

This chain connects TRBV6-5 to TRBJ2-7; no reliable D call. The CDR3 runs 12 residues. Germline loops: CDR1 MNHEY, CDR2 SVGAGI. The V and J ends lost 6 bases and 8 bases respectively, with 14 bases between them. CDR3 loop: CASSPGPDKQYF. CDR3 bases: TGTGCCAGCAGCCCCGGGCCTGACAAGCAGTACTTC.

This clone was found once. V usage is TRBV5-6 and J usage is TRBJ1-3; D ambiguous. Trimming left V 5 bases short and J 3 bases short, with 9 bases between. CDR1 and CDR2 (germline): SGHDT, YYEEEE. CDR3 size: 13 residues. The CDR3 DNA reads as TGTGCCAGCAGTCCTTCTGGTGGAAACACCATATATTTT. Protein: CASSPSGGNTIYF.

The rearrangement uses TRBV5-8 and TRBJ2-7; possible D gene TRBD1, 6 bases. CDR3 length: 14 amino acids. V was shortened by 4 bases and J by 5 bases, with 16 bases between the two germline ends. Germline V lookup: CDR1 SGHTS, CDR2 YDEGEE. CDR3 sequence reads: CASSILSTGNEQYF. The CDR3 DNA reads as TGTGCCAGCAGCATACTTTCTACAGGGAACGAGCAGTACTTC.